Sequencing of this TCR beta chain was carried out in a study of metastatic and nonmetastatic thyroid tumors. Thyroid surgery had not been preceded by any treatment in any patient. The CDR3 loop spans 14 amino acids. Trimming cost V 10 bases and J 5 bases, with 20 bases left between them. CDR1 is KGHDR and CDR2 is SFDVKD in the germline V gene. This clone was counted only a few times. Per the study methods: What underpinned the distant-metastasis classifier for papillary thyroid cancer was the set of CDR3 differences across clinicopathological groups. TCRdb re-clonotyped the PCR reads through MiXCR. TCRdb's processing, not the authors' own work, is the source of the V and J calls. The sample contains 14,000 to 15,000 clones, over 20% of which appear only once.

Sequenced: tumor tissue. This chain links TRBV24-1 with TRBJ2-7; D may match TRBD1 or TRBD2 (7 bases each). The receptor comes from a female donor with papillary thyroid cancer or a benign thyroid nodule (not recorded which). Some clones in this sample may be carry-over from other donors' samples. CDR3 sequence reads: CATPQRDSGDEQYF. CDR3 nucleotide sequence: TGTGCCACTCCCCAGCGGGACAGTGGGGACGAGCAGTACTTC.